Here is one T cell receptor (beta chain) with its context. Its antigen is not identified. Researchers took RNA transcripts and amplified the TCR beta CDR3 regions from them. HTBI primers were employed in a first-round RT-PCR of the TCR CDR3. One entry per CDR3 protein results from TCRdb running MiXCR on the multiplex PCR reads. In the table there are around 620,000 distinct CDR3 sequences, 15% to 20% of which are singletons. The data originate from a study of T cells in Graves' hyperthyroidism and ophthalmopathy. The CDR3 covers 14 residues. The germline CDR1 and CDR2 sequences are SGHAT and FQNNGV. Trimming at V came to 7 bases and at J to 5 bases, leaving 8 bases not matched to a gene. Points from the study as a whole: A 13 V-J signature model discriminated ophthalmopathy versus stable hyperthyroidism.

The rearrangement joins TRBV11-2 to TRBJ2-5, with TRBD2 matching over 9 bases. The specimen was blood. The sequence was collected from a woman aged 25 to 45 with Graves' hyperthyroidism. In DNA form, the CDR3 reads TGTGCCAGCACCCGGCGGGGGGGCGTGGAGACCCAGTACTTC. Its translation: CASTRRGGVETQYF.